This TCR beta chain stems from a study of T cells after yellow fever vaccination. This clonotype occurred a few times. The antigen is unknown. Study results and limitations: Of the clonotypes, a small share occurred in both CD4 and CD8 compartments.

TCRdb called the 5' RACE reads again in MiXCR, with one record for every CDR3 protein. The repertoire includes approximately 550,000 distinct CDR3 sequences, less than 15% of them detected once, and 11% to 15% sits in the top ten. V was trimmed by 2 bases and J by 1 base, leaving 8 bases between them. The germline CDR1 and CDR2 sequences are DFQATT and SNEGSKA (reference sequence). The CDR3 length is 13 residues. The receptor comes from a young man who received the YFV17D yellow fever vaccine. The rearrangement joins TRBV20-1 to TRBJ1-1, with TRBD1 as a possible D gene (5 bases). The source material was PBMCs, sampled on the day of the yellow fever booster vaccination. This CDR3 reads CSARRQGNTEAFF. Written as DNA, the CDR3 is TGCAGTGCTAGAAGGCAGGGGAACACTGAAGCTTTCTTT.